Listed below are T cell receptor beta chains from one sample, sequenced in a study of T cell repertoires in cytomegalovirus infection. TCRdb re-derived calls from the reads in MiXCR, one entry per CDR3 protein. The sample contains around 260,000 distinct CDR3 sequences, roughly 10% of which appear only once. Sequencing input: PBMCs. Receptors originate from a human donor in good health (CMV status not recorded). Some clones in this sample may be carry-over from other donors' samples. The CDR3 runs from the conserved cysteine through the conserved F or W.

J gene	V gene	CDR3 protein
TRBJ2-2	TRBV7-2	CASSPNRGTGELFF
TRBJ1-1	TRBV20-1	CSASRPNTEAFF
TRBJ1-1	TRBV25-1	CASRALNTEAFF
TRBJ2-3	TRBV10-3	CAISAFPGQGLDTQYF
TRBJ2-7	TRBV12-3/TRBV12-4	CASSSGGGNYEQYF
TRBJ1-1	TRBV5-6	CASSWGGTEAFF
TRBJ2-7	TRBV29-1	CSVRAGSYPREQYF
TRBJ1-5	TRBV7-8	CASSFDRTGNQPQHF
TRBJ1-1	TRBV7-2	CASSLQGQLNTEAFF
TRBJ2-1	TRBV19	CASKHDRGRNEQFF
TRBJ2-2	TRBV12-3/TRBV12-4	CASSPQEDRELFF
TRBJ1-2	TRBV7-2	CASRSTGGASYGYTF
TRBJ2-2	TRBV6-2/TRBV6-3	CASTPRRTGGSPGELFF
TRBJ1-4	TRBV7-9	CASSSRRAGKNEKLFF
TRBJ1-1	TRBV2	CASSESGRQVAFF
TRBJ2-1	TRBV5-5	CASRSGGIDNEQFF
TRBJ2-5	TRBV5-4	CAAKRGGYQETQYF
TRBJ2-2	TRBV7-8	CASSLVGRATANTGELFF
TRBJ2-7	TRBV6-1	CASSTGGEQYF
TRBJ1-2	TRBV19	CASRRRVDRNWAGYGYTF
TRBJ2-5	TRBV7-2	CASSPGKAQYF
TRBJ2-1	TRBV2	CASSSRGFWNEQFF
TRBJ1-2	TRBV28	CAIVDITGGRRSGYGYTF
TRBJ2-1	TRBV3-1	CASSQERAPYNEQFF
TRBJ2-7	TRBV10-3	CAISDRTGMREQYF
TRBJ2-7	TRBV24-1	CATSDRGNYEQYF
TRBJ2-7	TRBV7-2	CASSNRLAGGNEQYF
TRBJ1-1	TRBV7-9	CASSLTDKNTEAFF
TRBJ2-7	TRBV20-1	CSASAQVGQDPYEQYF
TRBJ2-5	TRBV7-2	CASRPDRAVGAQYF
TRBJ2-3	TRBV3-1	CASSGVISTDTQYF
TRBJ2-7	TRBV18	CASSPGTSGRRGEQYF
TRBJ2-2	TRBV28	CASSLSRTARGELFF
TRBJ2-4	TRBV12-3/TRBV12-4	CASSLATSGGAGNIQYF
TRBJ2-1	TRBV12-3/TRBV12-4	CASNHRGQVNEQFF
TRBJ1-1	TRBV19	CASSIRVDTEAFF
TRBJ1-6	TRBV28	CASSSYGISYNSPLHF
TRBJ2-7	TRBV27	CASSLTGNGYEQYF
TRBJ2-5	TRBV5-1	CASSLGQHSQETQYF
TRBJ1-4	TRBV27	CASSTTGAREKLFF
TRBJ2-3	TRBV7-8	CASSQYSINTDTQYF
TRBJ2-1	TRBV14	CASSQKVSSYNEQFF
TRBJ2-5	TRBV11-3	CASSQAETQYF
TRBJ1-2	TRBV2	CASRLDGLNYGYTF
TRBJ2-7	TRBV20-1	CSAPHSRTGASYEQYF
TRBJ2-7	TRBV7-9	CASSSHRDRDEQYF
TRBJ2-3	TRBV7-2	CASTLSGTDTQYF
TRBJ2-7	TRBV11-2	CASSLDRASGNEQYF
TRBJ1-1	TRBV19	CASSSRDGERGTEAFF
TRBJ1-5	TRBV2	CASMGEENQPQHF
TRBJ2-3	TRBV7-2	CASSAGAGRRTDTQYF
TRBJ1-5	TRBV29-1	CSVARGNNQPQHF
TRBJ1-1	TRBV30	CAWSVGQGFAEAFF
TRBJ1-4	TRBV7-2	CASSLRGGTNEKLFF
TRBJ1-4	TRBV7-2	CASSYDRGNEKLFF
TRBJ2-1	TRBV5-1	CASSLEVLLEQFF
TRBJ2-7	TRBV10-2	CASYGGHEQYF
TRBJ2-5	TRBV6-1	CASSLGGGSAQYF
TRBJ2-2	TRBV7-2	CASLARTNTGELFF